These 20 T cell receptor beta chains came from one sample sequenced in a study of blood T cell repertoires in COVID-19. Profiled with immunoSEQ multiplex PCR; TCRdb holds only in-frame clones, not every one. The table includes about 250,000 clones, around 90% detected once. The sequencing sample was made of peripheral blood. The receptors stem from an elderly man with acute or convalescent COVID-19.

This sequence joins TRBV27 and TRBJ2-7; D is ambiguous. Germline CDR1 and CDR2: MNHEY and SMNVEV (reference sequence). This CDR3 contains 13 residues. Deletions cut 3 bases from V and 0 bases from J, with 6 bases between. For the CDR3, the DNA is TGTGCCAGCAGTTTTGACATCTCCTACGAGCAGTACTTC. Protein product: CASSFDISYEQYF.

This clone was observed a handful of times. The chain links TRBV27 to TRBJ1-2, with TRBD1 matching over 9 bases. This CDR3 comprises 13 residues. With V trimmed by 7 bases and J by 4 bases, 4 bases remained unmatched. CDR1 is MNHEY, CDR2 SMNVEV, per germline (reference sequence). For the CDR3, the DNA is TGTGCCAGCACCCGGGGACAGGGCTATGGCTACACCTTC. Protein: CASTRGQGYGYTF.

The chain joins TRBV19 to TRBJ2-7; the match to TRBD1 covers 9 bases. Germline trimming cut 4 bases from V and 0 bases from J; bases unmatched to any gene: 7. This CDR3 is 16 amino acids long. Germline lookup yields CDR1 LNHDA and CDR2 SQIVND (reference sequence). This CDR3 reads CASSKQGAQSSYEQYF. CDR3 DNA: TGTGCCAGTAGTAAACAGGGGGCTCAGAGCTCCTACGAGCAGTACTTC.

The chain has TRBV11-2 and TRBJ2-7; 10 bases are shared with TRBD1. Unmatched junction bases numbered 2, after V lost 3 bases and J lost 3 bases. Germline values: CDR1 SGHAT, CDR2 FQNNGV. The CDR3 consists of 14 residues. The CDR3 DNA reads TGTGCCAGCAGCTTCGGGACAGGGGTCTACGAGCAGTACTTC. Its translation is CASSFGTGVYEQYF.

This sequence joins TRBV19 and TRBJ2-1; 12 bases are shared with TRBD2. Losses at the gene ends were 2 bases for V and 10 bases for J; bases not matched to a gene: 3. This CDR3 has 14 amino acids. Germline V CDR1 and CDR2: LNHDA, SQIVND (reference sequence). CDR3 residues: CASSITLAGGEQFF. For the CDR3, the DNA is TGTGCCAGTAGTATAACGCTAGCGGGGGGGGAGCAGTTCTTC.

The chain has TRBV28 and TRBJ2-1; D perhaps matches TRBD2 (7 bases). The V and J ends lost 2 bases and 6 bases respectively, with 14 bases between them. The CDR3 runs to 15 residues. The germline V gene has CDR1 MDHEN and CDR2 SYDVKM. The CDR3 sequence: CASSLVTGGRNEQFF. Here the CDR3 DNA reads TGTGCCAGCAGTTTAGTGACGGGGGGCCGCAATGAGCAGTTCTTC.

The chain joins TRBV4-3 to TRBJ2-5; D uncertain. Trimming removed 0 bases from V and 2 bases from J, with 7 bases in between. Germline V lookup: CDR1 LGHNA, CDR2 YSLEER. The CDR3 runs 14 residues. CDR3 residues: CASSQDRGQETQYF. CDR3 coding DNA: TGCGCCAGCAGCCAAGATAGAGGACAAGAGACCCAGTACTTC.

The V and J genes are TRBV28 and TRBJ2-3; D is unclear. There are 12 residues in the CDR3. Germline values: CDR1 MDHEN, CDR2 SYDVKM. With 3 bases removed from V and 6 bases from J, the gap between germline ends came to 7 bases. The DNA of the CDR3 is TGTGCCAGCAGTTTCCGTCGGGATACGCAGTATTTT. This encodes CASSFRRDTQYF.

The CDR3, as DNA: TGTGCCAGCAGCTCGACAATAGCCTACGAGCAGTACTTC. This codes for CASSSTIAYEQYF. V gene TRBV7-6 combines with J gene TRBJ2-7, with D unclear. Germline V lookup: CDR1 SGHVS, CDR2 FNYEAQ. Trimming left V 4 bases short and J 2 bases short, with 9 bases between. The CDR3 has 13 residues.

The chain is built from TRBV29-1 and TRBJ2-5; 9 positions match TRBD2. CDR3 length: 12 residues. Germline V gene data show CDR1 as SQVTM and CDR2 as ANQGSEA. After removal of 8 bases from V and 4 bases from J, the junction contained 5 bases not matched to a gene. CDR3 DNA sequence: TGCAGCACCGGACTAGCGCCAGAGACCCAGTACTTC. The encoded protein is CSTGLAPETQYF.

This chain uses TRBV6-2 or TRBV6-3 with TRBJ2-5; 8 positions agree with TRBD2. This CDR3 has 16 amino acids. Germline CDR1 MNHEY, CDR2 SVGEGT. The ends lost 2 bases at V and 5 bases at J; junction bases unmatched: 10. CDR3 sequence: CASSYGGGTPSETQYF. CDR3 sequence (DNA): TGTGCCAGCAGTTACGGCGGGGGGACCCCCAGTGAGACCCAGTACTTC.

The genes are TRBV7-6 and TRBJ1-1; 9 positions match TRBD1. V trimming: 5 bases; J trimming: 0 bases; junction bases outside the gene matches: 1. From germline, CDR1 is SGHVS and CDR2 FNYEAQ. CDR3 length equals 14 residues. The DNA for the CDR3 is TGTGCCAGCAGCGGGACAGGGTTGAACACTGAAGCTTTCTTT. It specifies CASSGTGLNTEAFF.

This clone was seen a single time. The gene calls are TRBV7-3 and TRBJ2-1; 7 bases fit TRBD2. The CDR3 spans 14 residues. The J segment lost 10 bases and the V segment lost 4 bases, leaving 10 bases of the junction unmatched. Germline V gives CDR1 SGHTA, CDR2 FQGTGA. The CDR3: CASSSRGTGGEQFF. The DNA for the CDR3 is TGTGCCAGCAGCTCCAGAGGGACGGGAGGCGAGCAGTTCTTC.

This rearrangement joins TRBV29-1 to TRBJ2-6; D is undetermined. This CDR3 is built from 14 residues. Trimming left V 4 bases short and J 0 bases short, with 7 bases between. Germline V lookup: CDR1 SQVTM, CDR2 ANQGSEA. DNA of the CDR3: TGCAGCGTTGTAGTGCCCTCTGGGGCCAACGTCCTGACTTTC. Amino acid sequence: CSVVVPSGANVLTF.

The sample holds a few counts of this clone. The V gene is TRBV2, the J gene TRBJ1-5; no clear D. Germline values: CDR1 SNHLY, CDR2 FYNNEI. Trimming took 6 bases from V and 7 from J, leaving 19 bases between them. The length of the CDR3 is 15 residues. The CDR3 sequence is CASSVRTLKGQPQHF. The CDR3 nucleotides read TGTGCCAGCAGCGTAAGGACTTTAAAGGGACAGCCCCAGCATTTT.

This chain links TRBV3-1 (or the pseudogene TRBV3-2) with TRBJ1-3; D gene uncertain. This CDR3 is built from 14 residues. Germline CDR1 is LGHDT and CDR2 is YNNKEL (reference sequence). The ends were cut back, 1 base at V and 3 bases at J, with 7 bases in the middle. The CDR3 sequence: CASSQALSGNTIYF. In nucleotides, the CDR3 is TGTGCCAGCAGCCAAGCTCTAAGTGGAAACACCATATATTTT.

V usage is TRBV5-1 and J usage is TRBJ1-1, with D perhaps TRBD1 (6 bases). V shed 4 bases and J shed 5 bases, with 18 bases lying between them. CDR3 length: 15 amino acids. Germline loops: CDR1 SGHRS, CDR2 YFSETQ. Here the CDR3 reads CASSPGWGRRTEAFF. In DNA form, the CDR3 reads TGCGCCAGCAGCCCGGGGTGGGGGCGCAGGACTGAAGCTTTCTTT.

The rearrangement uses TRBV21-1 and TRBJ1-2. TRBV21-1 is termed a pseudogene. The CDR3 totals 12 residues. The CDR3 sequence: CASADGGCGYTF. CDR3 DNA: TGTGCCAGTGCGGACGGGGGATGCGGCTACACCTTC.

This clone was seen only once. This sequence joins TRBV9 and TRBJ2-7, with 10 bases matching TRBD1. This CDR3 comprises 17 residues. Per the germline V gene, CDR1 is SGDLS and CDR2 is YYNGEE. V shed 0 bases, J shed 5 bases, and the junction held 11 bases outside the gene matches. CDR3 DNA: TGTGCCAGCAGCGTAGCCCTTGGACAGGGGGTGGGTGACGAGCAGTACTTC. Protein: CASSVALGQGVGDEQYF.

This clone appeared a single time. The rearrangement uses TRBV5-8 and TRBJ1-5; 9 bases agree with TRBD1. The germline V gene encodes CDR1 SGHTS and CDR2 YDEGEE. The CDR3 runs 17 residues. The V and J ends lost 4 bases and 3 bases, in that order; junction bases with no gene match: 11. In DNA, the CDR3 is TGTGCCAGCAGCGCGGACAGGGGCAGACCTAACAATCAGCCCCAGCATTTT. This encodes CASSADRGRPNNQPQHF. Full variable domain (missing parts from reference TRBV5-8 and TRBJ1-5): EAGVTQSPTHLIKTRGQQATLRCSPISGHTSVYWYQQALGLGLQFLLWYDEGEERNRGNFPPRFSGRQFPNYSSELNVNALELEDSALYLCASSADRGRPNNQPQHFGDGTRLSIL.